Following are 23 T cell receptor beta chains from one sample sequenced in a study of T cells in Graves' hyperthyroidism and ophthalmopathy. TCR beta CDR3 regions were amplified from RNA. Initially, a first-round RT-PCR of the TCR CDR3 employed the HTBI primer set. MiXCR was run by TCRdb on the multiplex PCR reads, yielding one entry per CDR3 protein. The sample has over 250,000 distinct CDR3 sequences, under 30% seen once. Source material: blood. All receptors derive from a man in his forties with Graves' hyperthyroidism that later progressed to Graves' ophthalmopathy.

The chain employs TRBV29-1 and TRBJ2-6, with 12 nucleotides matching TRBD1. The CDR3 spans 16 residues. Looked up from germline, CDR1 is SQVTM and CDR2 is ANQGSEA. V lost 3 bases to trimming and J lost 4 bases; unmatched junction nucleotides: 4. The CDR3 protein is CSVEGQGAPGANVLTF. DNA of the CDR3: TGCAGCGTTGAGGGACAGGGGGCGCCGGGGGCCAACGTCCTGACTTTC.

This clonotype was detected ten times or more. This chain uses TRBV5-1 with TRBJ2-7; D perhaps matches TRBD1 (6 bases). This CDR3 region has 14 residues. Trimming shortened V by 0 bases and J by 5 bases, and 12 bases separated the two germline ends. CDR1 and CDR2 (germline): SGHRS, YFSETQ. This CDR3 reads CASSLVGHSNEQYF. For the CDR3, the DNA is TGCGCCAGCAGCTTGGTGGGACATTCCAACGAGCAGTACTTC.

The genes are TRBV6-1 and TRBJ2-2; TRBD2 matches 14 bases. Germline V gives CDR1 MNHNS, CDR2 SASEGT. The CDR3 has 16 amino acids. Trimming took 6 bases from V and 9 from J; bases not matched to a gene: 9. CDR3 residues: CASSPGLAGASWELFF. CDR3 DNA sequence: TGTGCCAGCAGCCCGGGACTAGCGGGAGCGTCGTGGGAGCTGTTTTTT.

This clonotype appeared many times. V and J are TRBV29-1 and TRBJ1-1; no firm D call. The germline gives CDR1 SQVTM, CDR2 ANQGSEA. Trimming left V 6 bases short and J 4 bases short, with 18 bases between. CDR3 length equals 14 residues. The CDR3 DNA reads TGCAGCGTGGGGAAGGTCGGCGACGGCACTGAAGCTTTCTTT. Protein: CSVGKVGDGTEAFF.

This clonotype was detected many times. The chain's CDR3 is CASWGGAGHYEQYF. The CDR3 coding sequence is TGCGCTAGCTGGGGCGGCGCGGGCCACTACGAGCAGTACTTC. This chain links TRBV5-1 with TRBJ2-7, with D possibly being TRBD1 or TRBD2 (5 bases each). CDR3 length equals 14 residues. CDR1 and CDR2 from the germline V gene are SGHRS and YFSETQ.

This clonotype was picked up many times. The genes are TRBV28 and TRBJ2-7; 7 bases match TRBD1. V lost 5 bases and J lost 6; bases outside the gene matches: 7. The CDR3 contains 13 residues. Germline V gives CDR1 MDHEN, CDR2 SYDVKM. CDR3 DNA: TGTGCCAGCAGTCACAGGGGTTACAGCGAGCAGTACTTC. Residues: CASSHRGYSEQYF. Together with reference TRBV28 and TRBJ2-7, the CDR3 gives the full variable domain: DVKVTQSSRYLVKRTGEKVFLECVQDMDHENMFWYRQDPGLGLRLIYFSYDVKMKEKGDIPEGYSVSREKKERFSLILESASTNQTSMYLCASSHRGYSEQYFGPGTRLTVT.

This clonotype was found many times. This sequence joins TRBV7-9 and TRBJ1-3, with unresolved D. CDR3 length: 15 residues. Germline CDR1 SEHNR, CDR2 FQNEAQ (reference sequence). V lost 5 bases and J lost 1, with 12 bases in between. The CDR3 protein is CASSELAGSGNTIYF. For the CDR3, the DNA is TGTGCCAGCAGCGAGTTAGCTGGATCTGGAAACACCATATATTTT.

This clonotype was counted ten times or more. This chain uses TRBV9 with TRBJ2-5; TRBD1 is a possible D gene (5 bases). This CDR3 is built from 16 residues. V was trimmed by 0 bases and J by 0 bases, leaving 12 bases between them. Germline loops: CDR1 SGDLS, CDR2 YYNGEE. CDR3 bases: TGTGCCAGCAGCGTAGCAGGGCACGAATACCAAGAGACCCAGTACTTC. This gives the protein CASSVAGHEYQETQYF.

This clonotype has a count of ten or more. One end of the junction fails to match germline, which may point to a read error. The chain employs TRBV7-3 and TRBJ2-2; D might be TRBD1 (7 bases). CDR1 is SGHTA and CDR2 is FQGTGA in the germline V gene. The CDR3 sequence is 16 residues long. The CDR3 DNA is TGTGCCAGCAGCAGTTCAGGGGGTTTGAGCACCGGGGGGCTGTTTTTT. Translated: CASSSSGGLSTGGLFF.

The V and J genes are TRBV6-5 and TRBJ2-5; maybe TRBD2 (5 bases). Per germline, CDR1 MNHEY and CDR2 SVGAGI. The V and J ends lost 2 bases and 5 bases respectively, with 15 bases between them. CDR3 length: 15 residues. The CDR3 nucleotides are TGTGCCAGCAGTTACCGGGCCTCGGGGTTTGAGACCCAGTACTTC. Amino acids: CASSYRASGFETQYF.

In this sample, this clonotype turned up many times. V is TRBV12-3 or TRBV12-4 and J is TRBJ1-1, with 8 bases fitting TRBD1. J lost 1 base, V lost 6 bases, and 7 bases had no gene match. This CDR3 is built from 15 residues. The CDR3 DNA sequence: TGTGCCAGCAGCTTGCTACAGGGGGGGAACACTGAAGCTTTCTTT. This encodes CASSLLQGGNTEAFF.

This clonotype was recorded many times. For the CDR3, the DNA is TGTGCCAGCAGTCACGGGACTAGCGTTGGCGGGGTGGACGAGCAGTACTTC. Its translation: CASSHGTSVGGVDEQYF. The chain uses TRBV6-5 and TRBJ2-7, with 10 nucleotides matching TRBD2. Trimming cost V 5 bases and J 5 bases; bases outside gene matches: 15. Germline CDR1 MNHEY, CDR2 SVGAGI. CDR3 size: 17 residues.

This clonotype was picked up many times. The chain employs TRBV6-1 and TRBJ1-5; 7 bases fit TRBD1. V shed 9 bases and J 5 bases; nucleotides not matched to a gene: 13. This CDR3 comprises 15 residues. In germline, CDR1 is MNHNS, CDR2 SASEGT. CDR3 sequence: CASRQTRGLDQPQHF. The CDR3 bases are TGTGCCAGTAGGCAGACCAGGGGGTTGGATCAGCCCCAGCATTTT.

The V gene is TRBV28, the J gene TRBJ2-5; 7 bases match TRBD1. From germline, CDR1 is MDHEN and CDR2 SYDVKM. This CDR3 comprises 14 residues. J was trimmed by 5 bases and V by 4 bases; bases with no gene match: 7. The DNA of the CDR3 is TGTGCCAGCAGTTCACCGACAGGGTGGGAGACCCAGTACTTC. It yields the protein CASSSPTGWETQYF.

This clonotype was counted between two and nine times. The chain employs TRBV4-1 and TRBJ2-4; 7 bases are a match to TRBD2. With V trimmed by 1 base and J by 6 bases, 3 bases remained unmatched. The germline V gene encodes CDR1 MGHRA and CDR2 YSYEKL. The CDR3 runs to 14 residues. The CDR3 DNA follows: TGCGCCAGCAGCCAAGGCGGGACTACAAACATTCAGTACTTC. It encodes CASSQGGTTNIQYF.

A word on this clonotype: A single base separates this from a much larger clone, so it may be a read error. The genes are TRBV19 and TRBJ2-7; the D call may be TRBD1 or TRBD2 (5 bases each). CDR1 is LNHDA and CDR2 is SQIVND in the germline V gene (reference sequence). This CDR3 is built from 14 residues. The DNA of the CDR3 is TGTGCCAATAGTCCCCGGGACGGAAACTACGAGCAGTACTTC. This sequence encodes CANSPRDGNYEQYF.

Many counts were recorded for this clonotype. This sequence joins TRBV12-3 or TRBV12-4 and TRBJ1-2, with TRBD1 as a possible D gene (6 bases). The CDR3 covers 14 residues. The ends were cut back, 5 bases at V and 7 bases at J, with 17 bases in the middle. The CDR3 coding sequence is TGTGCCAGCAGTCATGGGGATACAGGGACTGGCTACACCTTC. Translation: CASSHGDTGTGYTF.

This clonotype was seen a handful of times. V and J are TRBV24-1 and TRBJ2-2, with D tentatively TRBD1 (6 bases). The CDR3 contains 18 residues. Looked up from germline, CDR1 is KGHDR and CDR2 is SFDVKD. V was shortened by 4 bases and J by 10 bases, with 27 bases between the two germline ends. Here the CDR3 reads CATSDLHRVRGFSQELFF. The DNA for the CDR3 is TGTGCCACCAGTGACCTCCACAGGGTACGGGGCTTTTCTCAGGAGCTGTTTTTT.

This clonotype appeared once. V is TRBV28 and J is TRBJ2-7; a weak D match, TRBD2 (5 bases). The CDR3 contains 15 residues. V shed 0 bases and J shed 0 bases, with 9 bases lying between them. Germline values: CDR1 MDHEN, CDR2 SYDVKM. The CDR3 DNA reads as TGTGCCAGCAGTTTATGGGCTAGCCCCTCCTACGAGCAGTACTTC. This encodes CASSLWASPSYEQYF. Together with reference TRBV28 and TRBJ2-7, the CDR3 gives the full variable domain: DVKVTQSSRYLVKRTGEKVFLECVQDMDHENMFWYRQDPGLGLRLIYFSYDVKMKEKGDIPEGYSVSREKKERFSLILESASTNQTSMYLCASSLWASPSYEQYFGPGTRLTVT.

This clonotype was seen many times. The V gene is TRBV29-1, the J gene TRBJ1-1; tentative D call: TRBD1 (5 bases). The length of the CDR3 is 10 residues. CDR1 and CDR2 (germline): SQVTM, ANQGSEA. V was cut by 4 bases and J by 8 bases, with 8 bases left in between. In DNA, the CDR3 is TGCAGCGTTGGGGACCTGGAAGCTTTCTTT. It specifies CSVGDLEAFF.

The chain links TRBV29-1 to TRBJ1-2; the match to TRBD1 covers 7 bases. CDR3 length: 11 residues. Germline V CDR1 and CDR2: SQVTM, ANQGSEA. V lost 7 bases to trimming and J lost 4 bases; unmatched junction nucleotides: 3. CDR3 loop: CSGDSSYGYTF. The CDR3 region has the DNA TGCAGCGGGGACAGTTCCTATGGCTACACCTTC. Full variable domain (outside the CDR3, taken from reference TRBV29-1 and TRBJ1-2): SAVISQKPSRDICQRGTSLTIQCQVDSQVTMMFWYRQQPGQSLTLIATANQGSEATYESGFVIDKFPISRPNLTFSTLTVSNMSPEDSSIYLCSGDSSYGYTFGSGTRLTVV.

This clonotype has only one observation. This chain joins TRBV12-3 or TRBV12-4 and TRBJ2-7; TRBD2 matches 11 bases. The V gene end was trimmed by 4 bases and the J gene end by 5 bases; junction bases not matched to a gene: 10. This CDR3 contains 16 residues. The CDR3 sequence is CASSSGVAGGPDEQYF. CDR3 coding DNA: TGTGCCAGCAGTTCCGGGGTAGCGGGAGGGCCTGACGAGCAGTACTTC.

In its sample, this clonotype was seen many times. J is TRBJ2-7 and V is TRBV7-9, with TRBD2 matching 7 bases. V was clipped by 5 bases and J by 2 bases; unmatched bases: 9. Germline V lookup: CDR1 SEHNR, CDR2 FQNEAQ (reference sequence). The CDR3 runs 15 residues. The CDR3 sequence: CASSPGLGVTYEQYF. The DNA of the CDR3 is TGTGCCAGCAGCCCCGGACTAGGCGTTACCTACGAGCAGTACTTC.